The entry below gives a single T cell receptor beta chain sequence along with its context. The data were produced by immunoSEQ multiplex PCR, yet TCRdb's version contains in-frame clones alone and is incomplete. The sample holds 80,000 to 95,000 clones, roughly four fifths seen once. The CDR3 is 15 amino acids. Trimming stripped 4 bases from V and 3 bases from J, with 16 bases between. The germline V gene encodes CDR1 SGHRS and CDR2 YFSETQ. These data originate in a study of CD8 T cell repertoires and HIV-1 epitope variants. Study in general: Controls included no peptide, Ebola AY9 epitope, and a CMV, EBV, flu pool. T cells were cultured for nine to ten days with cytokines added on days 3 and 7.

This sequence joins TRBV5-1 and TRBJ1-1, with TRBD1 as a possible D gene (6 bases). This TCR derives from a male donor with HIV. The specimen was uncultured baseline CD8+ T cells from peripheral blood mononuclear cells (PBMCs). The CDR3 DNA reads TGCGCCAGCAGCAGGGGGAACAGGGACGACACTGAAGCTTTCTTT. This sequence encodes CASSRGNRDDTEAFF.